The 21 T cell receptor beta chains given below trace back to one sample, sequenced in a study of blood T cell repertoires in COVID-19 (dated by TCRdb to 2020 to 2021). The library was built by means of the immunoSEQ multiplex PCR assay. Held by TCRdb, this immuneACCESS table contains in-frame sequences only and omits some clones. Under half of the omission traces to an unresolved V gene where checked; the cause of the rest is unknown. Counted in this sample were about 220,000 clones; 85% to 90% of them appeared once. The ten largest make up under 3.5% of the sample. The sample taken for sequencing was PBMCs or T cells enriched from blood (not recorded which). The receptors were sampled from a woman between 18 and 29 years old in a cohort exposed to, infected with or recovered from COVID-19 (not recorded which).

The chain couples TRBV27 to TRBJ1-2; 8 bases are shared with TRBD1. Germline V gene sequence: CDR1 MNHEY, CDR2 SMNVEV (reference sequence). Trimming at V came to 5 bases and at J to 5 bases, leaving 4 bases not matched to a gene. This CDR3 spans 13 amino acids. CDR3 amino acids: CASSVDRVYGYTF. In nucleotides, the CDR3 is TGTGCCAGCAGTGTGGACAGGGTTTATGGCTACACCTTC.

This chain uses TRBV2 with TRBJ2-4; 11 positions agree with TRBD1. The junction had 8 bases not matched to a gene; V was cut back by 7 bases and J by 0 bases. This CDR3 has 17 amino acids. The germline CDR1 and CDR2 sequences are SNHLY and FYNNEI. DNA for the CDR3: TGTGCCAGCAAGCGGACAGGGGGCGCAAGAGCCAAAAACATTCAGTACTTC. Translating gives CASKRTGGARAKNIQYF.

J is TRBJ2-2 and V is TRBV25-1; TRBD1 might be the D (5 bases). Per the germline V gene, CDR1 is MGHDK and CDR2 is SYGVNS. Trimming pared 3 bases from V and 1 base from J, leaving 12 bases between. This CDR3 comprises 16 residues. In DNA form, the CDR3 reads TGTGCCAGCAGTGACCTCGGGCAGGGGAACACCGGGGAGCTGTTTTTT. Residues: CASSDLGQGNTGELFF.

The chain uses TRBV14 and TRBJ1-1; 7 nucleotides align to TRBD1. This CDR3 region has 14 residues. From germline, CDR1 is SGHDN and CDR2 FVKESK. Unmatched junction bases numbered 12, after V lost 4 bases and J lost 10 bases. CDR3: CASSLDPTGKGAFF. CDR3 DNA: TGTGCCAGCAGCCTCGATCCGACAGGGAAGGGAGCTTTCTTT.

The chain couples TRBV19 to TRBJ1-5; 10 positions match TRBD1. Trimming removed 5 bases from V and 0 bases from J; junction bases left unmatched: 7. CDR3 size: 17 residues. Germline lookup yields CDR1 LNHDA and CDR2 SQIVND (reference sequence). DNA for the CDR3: TGTGCCAGTAGTTTGACAGGGGGCGCATTTAGCAATCAGCCCCAGCATTTT. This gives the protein CASSLTGGAFSNQPQHF.

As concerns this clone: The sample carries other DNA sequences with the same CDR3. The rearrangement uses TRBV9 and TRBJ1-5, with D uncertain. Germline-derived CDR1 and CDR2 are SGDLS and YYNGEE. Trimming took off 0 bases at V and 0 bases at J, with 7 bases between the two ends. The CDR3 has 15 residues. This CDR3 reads CASSVDGSSNQPQHF. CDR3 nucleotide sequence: TGTGCCAGCAGCGTAGATGGCAGTAGCAATCAGCCCCAGCATTTT.

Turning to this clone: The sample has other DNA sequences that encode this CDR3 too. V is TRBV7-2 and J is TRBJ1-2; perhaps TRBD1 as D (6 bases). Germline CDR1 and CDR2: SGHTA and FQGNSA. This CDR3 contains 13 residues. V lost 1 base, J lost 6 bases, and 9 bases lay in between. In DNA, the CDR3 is TGTGCCAGCAGCTTAGTACAGGGTGATGGCTACACCTTC. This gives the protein CASSLVQGDGYTF.

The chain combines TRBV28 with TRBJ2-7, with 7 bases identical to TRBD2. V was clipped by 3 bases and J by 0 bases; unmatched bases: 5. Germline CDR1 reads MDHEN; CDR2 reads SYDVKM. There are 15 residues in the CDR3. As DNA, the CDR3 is TGTGCCAGCAGTTTGCGGGGGTCCACCTCCTACGAGCAGTACTTC. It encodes CASSLRGSTSYEQYF.

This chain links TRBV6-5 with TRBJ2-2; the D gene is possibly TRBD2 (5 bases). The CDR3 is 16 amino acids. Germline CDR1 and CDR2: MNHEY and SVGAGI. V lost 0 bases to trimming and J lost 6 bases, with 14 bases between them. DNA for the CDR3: TGTGCCAGCAGTTACTCGCTTCATGGGAGCGCCGGGGAGCTGTTTTTT. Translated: CASSYSLHGSAGELFF.

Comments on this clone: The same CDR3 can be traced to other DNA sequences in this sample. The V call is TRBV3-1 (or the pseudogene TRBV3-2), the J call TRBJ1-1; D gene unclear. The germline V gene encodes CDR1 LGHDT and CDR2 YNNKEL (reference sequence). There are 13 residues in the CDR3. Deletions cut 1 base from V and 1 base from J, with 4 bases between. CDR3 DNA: TGTGCCAGCAGCCAAGGGAGGAACACTGAAGCTTTCTTT. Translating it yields CASSQGRNTEAFF.

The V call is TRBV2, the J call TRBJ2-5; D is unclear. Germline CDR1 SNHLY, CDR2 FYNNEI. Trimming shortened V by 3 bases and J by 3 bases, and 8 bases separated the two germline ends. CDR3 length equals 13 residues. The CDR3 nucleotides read TGTGCCAGCAGTGACGGCAGGAAAGAGACCCAGTACTTC. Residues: CASSDGRKETQYF.

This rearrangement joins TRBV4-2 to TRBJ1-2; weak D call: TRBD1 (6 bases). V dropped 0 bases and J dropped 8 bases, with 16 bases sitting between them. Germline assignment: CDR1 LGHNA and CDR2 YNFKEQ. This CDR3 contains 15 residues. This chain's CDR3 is CASSQDPGVASGYTF. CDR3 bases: TGTGCCAGCAGCCAAGATCCAGGGGTCGCCAGCGGCTACACCTTC.

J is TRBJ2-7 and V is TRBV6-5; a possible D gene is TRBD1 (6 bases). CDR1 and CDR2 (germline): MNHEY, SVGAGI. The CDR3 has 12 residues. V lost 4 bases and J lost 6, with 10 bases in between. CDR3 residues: CASSLSGAEQYF. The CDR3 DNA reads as TGTGCCAGCAGTTTATCAGGGGCCGAGCAGTACTTC.

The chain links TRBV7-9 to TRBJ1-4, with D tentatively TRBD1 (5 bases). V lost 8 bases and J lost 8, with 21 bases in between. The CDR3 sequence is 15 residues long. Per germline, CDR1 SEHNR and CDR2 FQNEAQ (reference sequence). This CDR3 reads CASGLTRARGEKLFF. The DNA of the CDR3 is TGTGCCAGCGGATTAACCCGGGCCCGGGGGGAAAAACTGTTTTTT.

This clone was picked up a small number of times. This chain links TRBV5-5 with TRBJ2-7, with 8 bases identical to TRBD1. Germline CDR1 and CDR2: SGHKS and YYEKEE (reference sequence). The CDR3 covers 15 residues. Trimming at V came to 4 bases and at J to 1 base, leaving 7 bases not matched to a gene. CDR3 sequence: CASSVSTGASYEQYF. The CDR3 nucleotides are TGTGCCAGCAGCGTATCGACAGGGGCTTCCTACGAGCAGTACTTC.

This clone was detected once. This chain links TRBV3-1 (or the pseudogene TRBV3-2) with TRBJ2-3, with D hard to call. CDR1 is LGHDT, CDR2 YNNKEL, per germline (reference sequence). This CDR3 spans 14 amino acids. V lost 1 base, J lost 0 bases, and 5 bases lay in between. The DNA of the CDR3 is TGTGCCAGCAGCCAAGCACACAGCACAGATACGCAGTATTTT. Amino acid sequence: CASSQAHSTDTQYF.

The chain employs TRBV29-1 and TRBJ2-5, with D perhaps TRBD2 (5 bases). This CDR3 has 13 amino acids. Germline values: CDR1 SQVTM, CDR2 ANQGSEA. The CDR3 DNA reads TGCAGTGCGGACTTAGCCCTTCAAGAGACCCAGTACTTC. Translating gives CSADLALQETQYF.

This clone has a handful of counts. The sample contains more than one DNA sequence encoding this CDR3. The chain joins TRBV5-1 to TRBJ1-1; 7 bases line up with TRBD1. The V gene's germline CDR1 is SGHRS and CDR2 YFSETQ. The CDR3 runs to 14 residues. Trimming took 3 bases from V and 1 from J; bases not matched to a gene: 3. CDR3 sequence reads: CASSSGTENTEAFF. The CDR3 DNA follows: TGCGCCAGCAGCTCCGGGACAGAGAACACTGAAGCTTTCTTT.

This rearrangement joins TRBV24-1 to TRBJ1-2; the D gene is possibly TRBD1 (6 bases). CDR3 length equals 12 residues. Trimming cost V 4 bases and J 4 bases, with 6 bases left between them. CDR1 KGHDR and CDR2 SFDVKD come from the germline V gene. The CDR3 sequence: CATSEGAYGYTF. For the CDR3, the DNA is TGTGCCACCAGTGAGGGGGCCTATGGCTACACCTTC.

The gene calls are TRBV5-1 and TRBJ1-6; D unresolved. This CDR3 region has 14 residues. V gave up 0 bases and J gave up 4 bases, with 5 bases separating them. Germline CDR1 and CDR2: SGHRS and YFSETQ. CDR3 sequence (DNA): TGCGCCAGCAGCTTGGGACATTATAATTCACCCCTCCACTTT. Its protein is CASSLGHYNSPLHF.

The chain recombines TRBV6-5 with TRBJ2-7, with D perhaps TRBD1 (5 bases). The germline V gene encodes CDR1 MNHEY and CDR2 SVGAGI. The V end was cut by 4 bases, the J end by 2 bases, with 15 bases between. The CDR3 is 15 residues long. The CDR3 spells CASSFDSAFPYEQYF. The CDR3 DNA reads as TGTGCCAGCAGTTTTGACAGTGCATTTCCCTACGAGCAGTACTTC.